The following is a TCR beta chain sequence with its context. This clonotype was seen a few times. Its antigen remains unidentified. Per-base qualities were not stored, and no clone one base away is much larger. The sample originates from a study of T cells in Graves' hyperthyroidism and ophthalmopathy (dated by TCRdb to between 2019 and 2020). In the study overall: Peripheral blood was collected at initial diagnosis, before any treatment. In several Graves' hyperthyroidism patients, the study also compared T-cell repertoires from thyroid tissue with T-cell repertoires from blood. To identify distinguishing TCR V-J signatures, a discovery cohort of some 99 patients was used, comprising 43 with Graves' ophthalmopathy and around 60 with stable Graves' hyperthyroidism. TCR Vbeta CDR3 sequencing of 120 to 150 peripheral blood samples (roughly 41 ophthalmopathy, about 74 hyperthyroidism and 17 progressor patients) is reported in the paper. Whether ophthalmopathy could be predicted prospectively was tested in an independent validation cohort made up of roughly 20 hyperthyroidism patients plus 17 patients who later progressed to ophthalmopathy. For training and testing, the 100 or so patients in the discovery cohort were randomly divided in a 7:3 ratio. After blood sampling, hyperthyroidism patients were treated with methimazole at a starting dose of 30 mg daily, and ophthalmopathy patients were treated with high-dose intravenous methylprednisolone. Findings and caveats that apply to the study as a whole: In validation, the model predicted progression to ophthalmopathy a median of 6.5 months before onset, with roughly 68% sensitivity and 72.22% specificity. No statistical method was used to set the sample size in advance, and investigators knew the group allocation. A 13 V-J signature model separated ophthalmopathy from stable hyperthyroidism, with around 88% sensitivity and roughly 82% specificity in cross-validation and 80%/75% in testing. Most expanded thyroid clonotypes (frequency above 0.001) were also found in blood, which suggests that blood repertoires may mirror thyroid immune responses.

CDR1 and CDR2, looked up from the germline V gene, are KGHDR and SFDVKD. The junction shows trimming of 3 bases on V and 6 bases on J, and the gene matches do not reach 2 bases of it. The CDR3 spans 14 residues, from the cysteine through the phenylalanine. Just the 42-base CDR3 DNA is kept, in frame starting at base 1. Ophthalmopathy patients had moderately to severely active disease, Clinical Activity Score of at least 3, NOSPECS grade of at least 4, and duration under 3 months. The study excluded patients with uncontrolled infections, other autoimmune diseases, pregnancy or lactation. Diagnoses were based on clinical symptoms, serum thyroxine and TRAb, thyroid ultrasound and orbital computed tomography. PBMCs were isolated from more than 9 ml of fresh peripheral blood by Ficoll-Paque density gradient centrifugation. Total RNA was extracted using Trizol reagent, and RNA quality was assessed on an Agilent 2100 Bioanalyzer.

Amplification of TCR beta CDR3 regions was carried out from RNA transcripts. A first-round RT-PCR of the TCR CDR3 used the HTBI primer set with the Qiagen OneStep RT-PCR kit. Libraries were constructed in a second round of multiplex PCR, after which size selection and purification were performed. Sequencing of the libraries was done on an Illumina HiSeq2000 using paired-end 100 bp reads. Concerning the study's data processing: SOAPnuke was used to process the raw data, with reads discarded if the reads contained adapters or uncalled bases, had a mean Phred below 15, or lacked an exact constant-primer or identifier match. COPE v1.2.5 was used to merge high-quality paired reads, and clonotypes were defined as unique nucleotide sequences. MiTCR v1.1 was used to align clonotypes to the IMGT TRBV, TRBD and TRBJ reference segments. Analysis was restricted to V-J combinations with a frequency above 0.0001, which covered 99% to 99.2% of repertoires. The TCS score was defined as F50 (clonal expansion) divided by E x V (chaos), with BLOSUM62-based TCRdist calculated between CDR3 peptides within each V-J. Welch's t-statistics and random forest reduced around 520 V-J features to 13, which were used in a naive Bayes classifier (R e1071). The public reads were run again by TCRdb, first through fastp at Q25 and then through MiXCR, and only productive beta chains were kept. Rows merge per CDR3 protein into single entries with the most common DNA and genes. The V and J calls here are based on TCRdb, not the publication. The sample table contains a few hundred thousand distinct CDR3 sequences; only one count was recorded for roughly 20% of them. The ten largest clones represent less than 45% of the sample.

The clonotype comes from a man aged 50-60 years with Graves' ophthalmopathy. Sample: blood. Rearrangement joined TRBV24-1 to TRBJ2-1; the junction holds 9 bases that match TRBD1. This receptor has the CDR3 CATSDLGQGNEQFF. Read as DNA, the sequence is TGTGCCACCAGTGATCTGGGACAGGGCAATGAGCAGTTCTTC.